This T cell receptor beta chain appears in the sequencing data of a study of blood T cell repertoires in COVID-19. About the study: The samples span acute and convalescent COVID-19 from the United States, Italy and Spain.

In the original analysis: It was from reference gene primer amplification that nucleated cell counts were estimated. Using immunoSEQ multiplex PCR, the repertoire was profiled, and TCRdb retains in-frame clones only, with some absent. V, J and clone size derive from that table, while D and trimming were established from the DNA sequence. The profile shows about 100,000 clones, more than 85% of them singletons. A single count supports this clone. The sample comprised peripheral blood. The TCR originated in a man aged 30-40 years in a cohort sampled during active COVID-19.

CDR3 sequence: CASSLDSRPTGNTIYF. The CDR3 coding sequence is TGCGCCAGCAGCTTGGACTCACGCCCCACTGGAAACACCATATATTTT. The V call is TRBV5-1, the J call TRBJ1-3; D is uncertain. Germline values: CDR1 SGHRS, CDR2 YFSETQ. Deletions cut 0 bases from V and 2 bases from J, with 12 bases between. This CDR3 contains 16 residues. The whole variable domain, filled in from reference TRBV5-1 and TRBJ1-3, reads KAGVTQTPRYLIKTRGQQVTLSCSPISGHRSVSWYQQTPGQGLQFLFEYFSETQRNKGNFPGRFSGRQFSNSRSEMNVSTLELGDSALYLCASSLDSRPTGNTIYFGEGSWLTVV.